The present entry profiles one T cell receptor (beta chain) with its context. The entry originates in a study of cytomegalovirus exposure and HLA in healthy donors. Trimming removed 0 bases at V and 5 bases at J, with 12 bases between. This CDR3 has 15 residues. Germline values: CDR1 SEHNR, CDR2 FQNEAQ (reference sequence). The PCR was carried out with 60 Vbeta primers and 13 Jbeta primers. TCRdb's copy holds only in-frame clones and misses some; the assay was immunoSEQ multiplex PCR. The sample includes about 160,000 clones, roughly 84% of them seen just once. The clonotype was recovered from a man younger than 35 in good health and CMV-seronegative. This chain uses TRBV7-9 with TRBJ2-3; D is possibly TRBD1 (5 bases). Sequencing used PBMCs. The CDR3 sequence is CASSLAGRAEDTQYF. CDR3 in DNA: TGTGCCAGCAGCTTAGCGGGCAGGGCGGAAGATACGCAGTATTTT.